A selection of T cell receptor beta chains follows, all from one sample in a study of blood T cell repertoires in COVID-19. The data were produced by immunoSEQ multiplex PCR, yet TCRdb's version contains in-frame clones alone and is incomplete. The data contain approximately 90,000 clones, roughly 85% of them seen just once; the ten biggest clones take up over 35%. Sequenced: peripheral blood. These receptors all come from a man at least 80 years old with acute or convalescent COVID-19. CDR3s include the opening cysteine and the closing phenylalanine or tryptophan. The D gene is left open where the match is weak. Where a row states a size, it is once, few, many or the class of an expanded clone; other rows omit it.

size	D	V	J	DNA	CDR3
.	TRBD2	TRBV6-1	TRBJ2-5	TGTGCCAGCAGTGAAAAGGGGCTAGCGGGAGGGCAGCTAGGAGAGACCCAGTACTTC	CASSEKGLAGGQLGETQYF
.	TRBD1	TRBV30	TRBJ2-1	TGTGCCTGGGGGACAGGGAACAATGAGCAGTTCTTC	CAWGTGNNEQFF
.	TRBD1	TRBV7-3	TRBJ2-3	TGTGCCAGCAGCTCCTGGGGACAGGGGGCTGAAGATACGCAGTATTTT	CASSSWGQGAEDTQYF
.	TRBD2	TRBV2	TRBJ2-1	TGTGCCAGCAACCCCGGGACTATCTACAATGAGCAGTTCTTC	CASNPGTIYNEQFF
.	TRBD1	TRBV12-3/TRBV12-4	TRBJ1-2	TGTGCCAGCAGCACAGGACAGGGAAATGGCTACACCTTC	CASSTGQGNGYTF
.	TRBD1	TRBV28	TRBJ1-5	TGTGCCAGCAGTCTGGGTTGGGGACAGGGGAATAGCAATCAGCCCCAGCATTTT	CASSLGWGQGNSNQPQHF
.	.	TRBV19	TRBJ1-6	TGTGCCAGCAGGGGCCAGGGGATTGGACCCCTCCACTTT	CASRGQGIGPLHF
.	TRBD1	TRBV7-3	TRBJ2-3	TGTGCCAGCAGCCGGGACAGGGGAACGGGGACAGATACGCAGTATTTT	CASSRDRGTGTDTQYF
.	.	TRBV7-9	TRBJ1-4	TGTGCCAGCAGCAGTCGGGGGGCGGCTAATGAAAAACTGTTTTTT	CASSSRGAANEKLFF
few	TRBD2	TRBV10-1	TRBJ2-7	TGCGCCAGCAGTCTCAGCGGGAGTGTTTACGAGCAGTACTTC	CASSLSGSVYEQYF
few	TRBD1	TRBV30	TRBJ1-2	TGTGCCTGGAGGGGACAGGGGAACGGACTCTATGGCTACACCTTC	CAWRGQGNGLYGYTF
.	TRBD1	TRBV6-5	TRBJ1-1	TGTGCCAGCAGTTCGGGACAGGGGACGACTGAAGCTTTCTTT	CASSSGQGTTEAFF
.	TRBD2	TRBV9	TRBJ2-7	TGTGCCAGCAGCGTAGCAACTAGCGCCATCTACGAGCAGTACTTC	CASSVATSAIYEQYF
.	.	TRBV24-1	TRBJ2-6	TGTGCCACCAGTGATTCAGGTGGCTCTGGGGCCAACGTCCTGACTTTC	CATSDSGGSGANVLTF
.	.	TRBV5-1	TRBJ2-7	TGCGCCAGCAGCTCCAGGGTAGCCTACGAGCAGTACTTC	CASSSRVAYEQYF
.	.	TRBV7-2	TRBJ2-3	TGTGCCAGCAGCTTACGAGCGGCCGCTAGCACAGATACGCAGTATTTT	CASSLRAAASTDTQYF
once	TRBD2	TRBV5-1	TRBJ2-7	TGCGCCAGCAGCCTATCCCCCCCCGGGGGGGGAGGCTCCTACGAGCAGTACTTC	CASSLSPPGGGGSYEQYF
.	TRBD1	TRBV5-1	TRBJ1-3	TGCGCCAGCAGCCGACAGGGGTTTACTGGAAACACCATATATTTT	CASSRQGFTGNTIYF
.	TRBD1	TRBV19	TRBJ2-4	TGTGCCAGTAGTCCCGGCCGACAGGGTGGAAACATTCAGTACTTC	CASSPGRQGGNIQYF
.	.	TRBV9	TRBJ2-6	TGTGCCAGCAGCCGAGCGGGTGGGGCCAACGTCCTGACTTTC	CASSRAGGANVLTF
.	TRBD2	TRBV5-1	TRBJ2-5	TGCGCCAGCAGCTTTATCGGGACTAGCGGCCAAGAGACCCAGTACTTC	CASSFIGTSGQETQYF
.	TRBD1	TRBV30	TRBJ1-4	TGTGCCTGGTTGAGACAGGGGGGAAATAATGAAAAACTGTTTTTT	CAWLRQGGNNEKLFF
.	TRBD2	TRBV5-6	TRBJ2-7	TGTGCCAGCAGTTCGACTAGCGGGATCTACGAGCAGTACTTC	CASSSTSGIYEQYF
.	TRBD2	TRBV5-6	TRBJ2-2	TGTGCCAGCAGCTTGAACCATCTAGCGGGAGAATTTTCCGGGGAGCTGTTTTTT	CASSLNHLAGEFSGELFF
.	.	TRBV7-8	TRBJ1-4	TGTGCCAGCAGCCCCCGACAGCTTAATGAAAAACTGTTTTTT	CASSPRQLNEKLFF
.	.	TRBV27	TRBJ2-7	TGTGCCAGCAGTTTGGGCCTTCACTCCTACGAGCAGTACTTC	CASSLGLHSYEQYF
.	.	TRBV5-1	TRBJ2-7	TGCGCCAGCAGCCCGGCTGGAGCCTTCGAGCAGTACTTC	CASSPAGAFEQYF
.	TRBD1	TRBV28	TRBJ2-7	TGTGCCAGCAGCACTTTGGAGACAGGGGGGGTTTTGAACGAGCAGTACTTC	CASSTLETGGVLNEQYF
.	.	TRBV5-4	TRBJ1-6	TGTGCCAGCAGATCAGCATCAGGTGATTCACCCCTCCACTTT	CASRSASGDSPLHF
.	.	TRBV2	TRBJ1-6	TGTGCCAGCAGTGATCGCCCCCGGGAGGAGCCTAATTCACCCCTCCACTTT	CASSDRPREEPNSPLHF
.	TRBD1	TRBV27	TRBJ1-2	TGTGCCAGCAGTCTAAGGACAGGTGGGGATGGCTACACCTTC	CASSLRTGGDGYTF
.	TRBD1	TRBV19	TRBJ1-5	TGTGCCAGTAGTCGACAGGGGTCCGATCAGCCCCAGCATTTT	CASSRQGSDQPQHF
.	TRBD2	TRBV6-2/TRBV6-3	TRBJ2-1	TGTGCCAGCAGTCCCGCGGGACTAGCGGGGCTTCTCTCCTACAATGAGCAGTTCTTC	CASSPAGLAGLLSYNEQFF
.	TRBD1	TRBV28	TRBJ1-5	TGTGCCAGCAGTCCCCACAGGGGGCATCAGCCCCAGCATTTT	CASSPHRGHQPQHF
.	TRBD1	TRBV28	TRBJ1-6	TGTGCCAGCAGTTTATTGGCAGGGGGGACCAATTCACCCCTCCACTTT	CASSLLAGGTNSPLHF
.	TRBD1	TRBV11-2	TRBJ1-5	TGTGCCAGCAGCTTGGGACAGGGTGACAATCAGCCCCAGCATTTT	CASSLGQGDNQPQHF
few	TRBD2	TRBV6-4	TRBJ2-5	TGTGCCAGCAGTCCAGATAGCGGGAGAGAGACCCAGTACTTC	CASSPDSGRETQYF
.	.	TRBV28	TRBJ1-4	TGTGCCAGCAGTTTAATCGCACAGGGACGGACTAATGAAAAACTGTTTTTT	CASSLIAQGRTNEKLFF
.	TRBD1	TRBV5-1	TRBJ2-5	TGCGCCAGCAGCTTGGCTAGACAGGGGAATCAGGCGACCCAGTACTTC	CASSLARQGNQATQYF
.	.	TRBV7-2	TRBJ1-6	TGTGCCAGCAGCTTTCCGGGGTCACCCCTCCACTTT	CASSFPGSPLHF
.	.	TRBV10-3	TRBJ2-7	TGTGCCTCGACCGGGACTGCGACCTACGAGCAGTACTTC	CASTGTATYEQYF
.	.	TRBV12-3/TRBV12-4	TRBJ2-7	TGTGCCAGCAGTTTTGGAGGGTTCGAGCAGTACTTC	CASSFGGFEQYF
.	TRBD1	TRBV18	TRBJ1-5	TGTGCCAGCTCACCCGACAGGGGGAGCGACAATCAGCCCCAGCATTTT	CASSPDRGSDNQPQHF
few	.	TRBV16	TRBJ1-5	TGTGCCAGCAGCCCAGGTCAGCCCCAGCATTTT	CASSPGQPQHF
.	TRBD2	TRBV6-2/TRBV6-3	TRBJ2-2	TGTGCCAGCAGTTATACCCTAGCGGGGGCCACCGGGGAGCTGTTTTTT	CASSYTLAGATGELFF
.	TRBD1	TRBV7-8	TRBJ1-2	TGTGCCAGCAGCTCCCAGGGGGCCTTTAACTATGGCTACACCTTC	CASSSQGAFNYGYTF
.	TRBD2	TRBV11-1	TRBJ2-1	TGTGCCAGCAGGTCGGGGGGGGTCTACAATGAGCAGTTCTTC	CASRSGGVYNEQFF
.	.	TRBV28	TRBJ2-5	TGTGCCAGCAGTTTTTTCAGGATAAGGTTTGAGACCCAGTACTTC	CASSFFRIRFETQYF
.	TRBD2	TRBV18	TRBJ2-2	TGTGCCAGCTCACCACGGGCTCTAGCGGGGCCGAACACCGGGGAGCTGTTTTTT	CASSPRALAGPNTGELFF